Presented here are 21 T cell receptor beta chains from one specimen sequenced in a study of T-cell reconstitution after alpha-beta-depleted transplantation in children (dated by TCRdb to about 2016). Receptors were amplified or captured by PCR. TCRdb shows the sequencer as Illumina HiSeq 2500. TCR library preparation used molecular barcoding, with unique molecular identifiers applied to normalize quantification of the TCRbeta repertoire. TCRdb reprocessed the public reads (quality trimming at Q25 with fastp, clone calling with MiXCR) and kept in-frame beta chains. Duplicate CDR3 protein sequences are folded into a single record with the most common DNA and genes. Recorded for this sample are some 590,000 distinct CDR3 sequences; over 9.5% of them occurred a single time. The top ten constitute roughly 3.9% of the sample. The specimen comprised PBMCs from the stem cell graft donor, sampled from the stem cell graft. These receptors all stem from a human donor who donated a stem cell graft to a child with acute myeloid leukemia.

The chain recombines TRBV6-1 with TRBJ2-1; tentatively, D is TRBD1 (5 bases). V was shortened by 7 bases and J by 4 bases, with 11 bases between the two germline ends. This CDR3 region has 13 residues. Germline values: CDR1 MNHNS, CDR2 SASEGT. The CDR3 DNA sequence: TGTGCCAGCACCGAAGGGGTGTACAATGAGCAGTTCTTC. This gives the protein CASTEGVYNEQFF.

This clonotype occurred many times. The CDR3 DNA is TGCAGCGTTGAAGATGCTACAGGGAGGCCCGGGGAGCTGTTTTTT. The encoded protein is CSVEDATGRPGELFF. This chain joins TRBV29-1 and TRBJ2-2; D assignment may be TRBD1 or TRBD2 (6 bases each). The length of the CDR3 is 15 residues. V lost 0 bases and J lost 6, with 14 bases in between. CDR1 is SQVTM, CDR2 ANQGSEA, per germline.

V is TRBV7-9 and J is TRBJ2-2; D is possibly TRBD2 (6 bases). Germline CDR1 reads SEHNR; CDR2 reads FQNEAQ (reference sequence). The V gene lost 5 bases and the J gene lost 1 base, with 14 bases spanning the gap. CDR3 length: 16 amino acids. CDR3 DNA sequence: TGTGCCAGCAGCCCGGGGGTCAGGGAGAACACCGGGGAGCTGTTTTTT. Translation: CASSPGVRENTGELFF.

This sequence joins TRBV3-1 and TRBJ2-7; TRBD2 matches at 7 bases. The V segment lost 0 bases and the J segment 7 bases; nucleotides outside the gene matches: 9. The CDR3 has 15 residues. Germline V gives CDR1 LGHDT, CDR2 YNNKEL (reference sequence). CDR3 nucleotides: TGTGCCAGCAGCCAAGATGGGGCTAGCGGTCTGGAGCAGTACTTC. Translated: CASSQDGASGLEQYF.

The table lists this clonotype with a few counts. V and J are TRBV27 and TRBJ2-2; 13 bases align to TRBD2. Germline CDR1 reads MNHEY; CDR2 reads SMNVEV (reference sequence). The V and J ends lost 6 bases and 4 bases, in that order; junction bases with no gene match: 11. The CDR3 runs to 18 residues. CDR3 region: CASSPLGLAGVGTGELFF. The CDR3 region has the DNA TGTGCCAGCAGCCCCCTAGGACTAGCGGGAGTAGGCACCGGGGAGCTGTTTTTT.

This clonotype was recorded at least ten times. The rearrangement links TRBV9 to TRBJ2-2, with 8 bases matching TRBD2. Germline-derived CDR1 and CDR2 are SGDLS and YYNGEE. Trimming took 5 bases from V and 1 from J; bases not matched to a gene: 7. The CDR3 has 16 residues. This CDR3 is CASSDFAGGNTGELFF. The CDR3, as DNA: TGTGCCAGCAGTGACTTCGCGGGAGGGAACACCGGGGAGCTGTTTTTT. Based on the CDR3 plus reference TRBV9 and TRBJ2-2, the full variable domain is DSGVTQTPKHLITATGQRVTLRCSPRSGDLSVYWYQQSLDQGLQFLIQYYNGEERAKGNILERFSAQQFPDLHSELNLSSLELGDSALYFCASSDFAGGNTGELFFGEGSRLTVL.

This clonotype has more than one count but fewer than ten. The CDR3 sequence: CASSQVLLGTYNEQFF. Written as DNA, the CDR3 is TGTGCCAGCAGTCAGGTCCTTTTAGGGACCTACAATGAGCAGTTCTTC. The chain employs TRBV12-3 or TRBV12-4 and TRBJ2-1, with unresolved D. This CDR3 has 16 amino acids. The ends were cut back, 5 bases at V and 2 bases at J, with 16 bases in the middle.

This clonotype was seen repeatedly, ten times or more. This sequence joins TRBV6-2 or TRBV6-3 and TRBJ1-5; the match to TRBD1 covers 10 bases. The CDR3 extends over 15 amino acids. CDR1 MNHEY and CDR2 SVGEGT come from the germline V gene. The ends lost 5 bases at V and 5 bases at J; junction bases unmatched: 6. CDR3 loop: CASSLLGQGDQPQHF. The CDR3 nucleotides read TGTGCCAGCAGTCTTTTAGGACAGGGGGATCAGCCCCAGCATTTT.

This clonotype was detected a few times. The V and J genes are TRBV29-1 and TRBJ2-1; 10 bases align to TRBD2. Trimming took 4 bases from V and 9 from J; bases not matched to a gene: 6. The CDR3 loop spans 13 amino acids. Per germline, CDR1 SQVTM and CDR2 ANQGSEA. The CDR3 DNA reads as TGCAGCGTTGGGGAGGTAGCGGGAGGTGAGCAGTTCTTC. Protein product: CSVGEVAGGEQFF.

This clonotype has a handful of counts. The chain carries TRBV24-1 and TRBJ1-5; possible D gene TRBD1, 5 bases. CDR3 size: 14 residues. Germline CDR1 and CDR2: KGHDR and SFDVKD. Trimming removed 5 bases from V and 3 bases from J, with 10 bases in between. Here the CDR3 reads CATSVGGPNQPQHF. The CDR3, as DNA: TGTGCCACCAGTGTTGGGGGACCCAATCAGCCCCAGCATTTT.

This clonotype came up many times. V and J are TRBV29-1 and TRBJ2-3; D assignment may be TRBD1 or TRBD2 (6 bases each). CDR3 length: 17 amino acids. Germline CDR1 and CDR2: SQVTM and ANQGSEA. The germline V and J ends were trimmed by 0 bases and 1 base, with 17 bases remaining between them. CDR3 protein: CSVEDGGWGARTDTQYF. The CDR3 DNA follows: TGCAGCGTTGAAGATGGCGGGTGGGGGGCTCGCACAGATACGCAGTATTTT.

V and J are TRBV20-1 and TRBJ2-1, with D perhaps matching TRBD2 (7 bases). CDR3 length: 20 amino acids. Trimming cost V 2 bases and J 0 bases, with 26 bases left between them. The germline gives CDR1 DFQATT, CDR2 SNEGSKA (reference sequence). The CDR3 bases are TGCAGTGCTAGACCTTACCCGGGGGCAGGAGGGGAGGGCTCCTACAATGAGCAGTTCTTC. This encodes CSARPYPGAGGEGSYNEQFF.

This clonotype was found many times. This chain joins TRBV20-1 and TRBJ2-3; no clear D. CDR1 and CDR2 from the germline V gene are DFQATT and SNEGSKA (reference sequence). There are 13 residues in the CDR3. V was trimmed by 4 bases and J by 3 bases, leaving 11 bases between them. The CDR3 DNA sequence: TGCAGTGCTATGAGACGGCCTACAGATACGCAGTATTTT. Encoded protein: CSAMRRPTDTQYF.

This clonotype showed up many times. The J gene is TRBJ2-1, the V gene TRBV3-1; 10 bases match TRBD2. CDR3 length: 16 residues. In germline, CDR1 is LGHDT, CDR2 YNNKEL (reference sequence). J lost 2 bases, V lost 4 bases, and 5 bases had no gene match. This chain's CDR3 is CASSPTSGKTYNEQFF. The CDR3 DNA reads TGTGCCAGCAGCCCTACTAGCGGGAAAACCTACAATGAGCAGTTCTTC.

This clonotype was found many times. CDR3: CASSLTPGQNIQYF. Here the CDR3 DNA reads TGCGCCAGCAGCTTGACGCCGGGGCAAAACATTCAGTACTTC. The J gene is TRBJ2-4, the V gene TRBV5-1; the D gene could be TRBD1 or TRBD2 (5 bases each). CDR3 size: 14 residues. Germline V gene lookup returns CDR1 SGHRS and CDR2 YFSETQ. Trimming pared 1 base from V and 5 bases from J, leaving 10 bases between.

The CDR3 is CASSQDLASGSYNEQFF. The CDR3 DNA reads as TGTGCCAGCAGCCAAGATCTCGCGAGCGGAAGTTACAATGAGCAGTTCTTC. This chain connects TRBV4-2 to TRBJ2-1; D might be TRBD2 (5 bases). V was shortened by 0 bases and J by 4 bases, with 16 bases between the two germline ends. The CDR3 sequence is 17 residues long. CDR1 and CDR2 (germline): LGHNA, YNFKEQ.

This chain joins TRBV7-9 and TRBJ2-7; 7 bases line up with TRBD2. The V segment lost 10 bases and the J segment 3 bases; nucleotides outside the gene matches: 9. The CDR3 is 13 residues long. Germline CDR1 and CDR2: SEHNR and FQNEAQ (reference sequence). The CDR3 DNA follows: TGTGCCACCAGGGACTACCTAAACTACGAGCAGTACTTC. Translation: CATRDYLNYEQYF.

This clonotype has a count of ten or more. The chain links TRBV24-1 to TRBJ2-7; 7 bases align to TRBD1. The V and J ends lost 3 bases and 2 bases, in that order; junction bases with no gene match: 6. The CDR3 is 15 residues long. Germline-derived CDR1 and CDR2 are KGHDR and SFDVKD. The CDR3 spells CATSDAGGHTYEQYF. The DNA for the CDR3 is TGTGCCACCAGTGATGCAGGGGGTCATACCTACGAGCAGTACTTC.

This clonotype was seen repeatedly, ten times or more. The rearrangement uses TRBV29-1 and TRBJ2-1; tentatively, D is TRBD2 (6 bases). CDR3 length equals 12 residues. Germline V gene sequence: CDR1 SQVTM, CDR2 ANQGSEA. Trimming removed 4 bases from V and 7 bases from J, with 11 bases in between. Here the CDR3 reads CSVVWGENEQFF. The CDR3 nucleotides read TGCAGCGTTGTTTGGGGGGAGAATGAGCAGTTCTTC.

This chain links TRBV5-8 with TRBJ1-2, with D possibly matching TRBD1 (6 bases). Germline CDR1 is SGHTS and CDR2 is YDEGEE. Trimming took off 6 bases at V and 4 bases at J, with 13 bases between the two ends. The CDR3 sequence is 13 residues long. In DNA form, the CDR3 reads TGTGCCAGCATTAACAGGGCCTCCTATGGCTACACCTTC. Translated: CASINRASYGYTF.

This clonotype was counted a few times. The V call is TRBV6-4, the J call TRBJ2-2, with 9 bases that match TRBD1. With V trimmed by 10 bases and J by 0 bases, 3 bases remained unmatched. Per the germline V gene, CDR1 is MRHNA and CDR2 is SNTAGT. This CDR3 is built from 14 residues. CDR3 in DNA: TGTGCCACCGGGACAGGGACGAACACCGGGGAGCTGTTTTTT. Translation gives CATGTGTNTGELFF.